This T cell receptor (beta chain) was observed in a study of identical twins. Study-wide findings and caveats: Interpretation of the results relied on cross-sectional statistical analysis and not on following the same donors.

The CDR3 sequence is 15 residues long. V was clipped by 5 bases and J by 2 bases; unmatched bases: 6. CDR1 is SGHVS and CDR2 is FNYEAQ in the germline V gene. A remark on this clonotype: Its antigen is as yet unknown.

TCRdb fed the 5' RACE reads into MiXCR, producing one record per CDR3 protein. Found here are just under 550,000 distinct CDR3 sequences, roughly 15% of them singletons; the top ten hold less than 0.5%. These data were also filed under a second study, of yellow fever vaccine responses in identical twins. From that report: The T cell response to vaccination in identical twins was reportedly partly convergent and partly personalized.

The sequenced sample consisted of CD4+ T cells sorted from blood. V gene TRBV7-6 combines with J gene TRBJ2-1; TRBD2 matches at 7 bases. The TCR originated in a woman aged 18-29 years in good health. In DNA, the CDR3 is TGTGCCAGCAGCCCACTAGCGAGTCCCTACAATGAGCAGTTCTTC. Translating gives CASSPLASPYNEQFF.